A selection of T cell receptor beta chains follows, all from one sample in a study of PD-L1 blockade in urothelial cancer. The table came from immunoSEQ multiplex PCR; TCRdb's copy has only in-frame clones and leaves some out. The sample lists tens of thousands of clones, more than 80% occurring once. Sequenced here: PBMCs, sampled around atezolizumab (anti-PD-L1) treatment. The receptor source for this set is a man between 65 and 85 years old with urothelial cancer. The CDR3 runs from the conserved cysteine through the conserved F or W. The order of the fields is CDR3 DNA, CDR3 protein, D gene, J gene, V gene. A D gene is named only where the DNA matches it firmly.

TGTGCCAGCAGTTTAACCCCAGGGAACACTGAAGCTTTCTTT,CASSLTPGNTEAFF,.,TRBJ1-1,TRBV27
TGCGCCAGCAGCAGAATTAGCGGGAGTACGGATGAGCAGTTCTTC,CASSRISGSTDEQFF,TRBD2,TRBJ2-1,TRBV5-1
TGTGCCAGCAGCCAAGCAAGGACAGGGGCGGGAAACACCATATATTTT,CASSQARTGAGNTIYF,TRBD1,TRBJ1-3,TRBV4-2
TGTGCCTGGAGTGCACTACAAAGGACAGCTAAAGCTTTCTTT,CAWSALQRTAKAFF,.,TRBJ1-1,TRBV30
TGTGCCAGCTCACCACTTCAGACACTGAACACTGAAGCTTTCTTT,CASSPLQTLNTEAFF,.,TRBJ1-1,TRBV18
TGTGCCAGCAGCTTAGGATTTGGGCGACGAACTGAAGCTTTCTTT,CASSLGFGRRTEAFF,.,TRBJ1-1,TRBV11-3
TGCAGCGTTCCTACTAGCGGGGCCTACAATGAGCAGTTCTTC,CSVPTSGAYNEQFF,TRBD2,TRBJ2-1,TRBV29-1
TGTGCCACCATAGCCCAGGGAAACACTGAAGCTTTCTTT,CATIAQGNTEAFF,.,TRBJ1-1,TRBV18
TGTGCCAGCAGCGGAGGGGACAGCGCTAACTATGGCTACACCTTC,CASSGGDSANYGYTF,TRBD1,TRBJ1-2,TRBV5-6
TGTGCCAGCAGTGAAACCGCCGGGGAGCAGTACTTC,CASSETAGEQYF,.,TRBJ2-7,TRBV6-1